A single sample is the source of the 29 T cell receptor beta chains below, sequenced in a study of neurological immune-mediated disorders (dated by TCRdb to the late 2010s). The library relied on 5' RACE. Instrument used: Illumina HiSeq 2500. TCRdb reworked the public reads: Q25 trimming with fastp, MiXCR clone assembly, productive beta chains retained. For every CDR3 protein sequence, its rows merge into one entry that carries the most common genes and DNA. Counted in this sample were roughly 100,000 distinct CDR3 sequences; roughly 3.3% of them appeared once. Approximately 3% of the sample is held by the ten biggest clonotypes. Source material: PBMCs. These receptors all come from a woman aged 45-60 years with multiple sclerosis.

This clonotype was detected many times. This chain connects TRBV18 to TRBJ1-3; D unclear. CDR1 is KGHSH, CDR2 LQKENI, per germline. The CDR3 is 15 amino acids. V gave up 2 bases and J gave up 1 base, with 9 bases separating them. The CDR3 sequence is CASSPGKRSGNTIYF. The CDR3 DNA is TGTGCCAGCTCACCAGGGAAAAGGTCTGGAAACACCATATATTTT.

Ten or more counts support this clonotype. This rearrangement joins TRBV6-5 to TRBJ1-6; 9 bases match TRBD1. The CDR3 spans 15 residues. V dropped 6 bases and J dropped 13; count of bases not matched to a gene: 13. Germline V gene sequence: CDR1 MNHEY, CDR2 SVGAGI. The DNA of the CDR3 is TGTGCCAGCAGCGGCCCCGGGACAGGGACTTTTCCCCTCCACTTT. Translating gives CASSGPGTGTFPLHF.

This clonotype was observed at least ten times. The chain combines TRBV27 with TRBJ1-1, with TRBD1 as a possible D gene (5 bases). Trimming removed 6 bases from V and 6 bases from J, with 11 bases in between. The CDR3 has 12 amino acids. Germline V lookup: CDR1 MNHEY, CDR2 SMNVEV (reference sequence). In DNA, the CDR3 is TGTGCCAGCAGCCCTGGGGGGGCTGAAGCTTTCTTT. Translation: CASSPGGAEAFF.

In this sample, this clonotype turned up many times. The chain employs TRBV12-3 or TRBV12-4 and TRBJ1-2; 8 bases fit TRBD1. The CDR3 sequence is 15 residues long. V was clipped by 2 bases and J by 4 bases; unmatched bases: 6. The CDR3 here is CASSLNTGGRYGYTF. DNA of the CDR3: TGTGCCAGCAGTTTAAACACAGGGGGACGCTATGGCTACACCTTC.

The V gene is TRBV18, the J gene TRBJ2-1; TRBD2 aligns across 7 bases. V shed 6 bases and J 3 bases; nucleotides not matched to a gene: 8. This CDR3 is 15 amino acids long. CDR1 KGHSH and CDR2 LQKENI come from the germline V gene. For the CDR3, the DNA is TGTGCCAGCTCCTATCCAGCGGGGTTCTACAATGAGCAGTTCTTC. Translated: CASSYPAGFYNEQFF.

This clonotype was seen repeatedly, ten times or more. V usage is TRBV12-3 or TRBV12-4 and J usage is TRBJ1-5; a possible D gene is TRBD1 (6 bases). V shed 6 bases and J shed 5 bases, with 14 bases lying between them. This CDR3 has 14 amino acids. The CDR3 nucleotides are TGTGCCAGCAGCCCCAACCAGGGGTATCAGCCCCAGCATTTT. It encodes CASSPNQGYQPQHF.

This clonotype was observed at least ten times. The V gene is TRBV27, the J gene TRBJ1-1, with no clear D. The CDR3 runs 14 residues. The V end was cut by 5 bases, the J end by 1 base, with 11 bases between. CDR1 is MNHEY and CDR2 is SMNVEV in the germline V gene (reference sequence). CDR3 sequence reads: CASSITSGNTEAFF. In nucleotides, the CDR3 is TGTGCCAGCAGTATCACCTCGGGGAACACTGAAGCTTTCTTT.

This clonotype was picked up many times. DNA of the CDR3: TGCGCCAGCAGACGGATTGGGGACACTGAAGCTTTCTTT. As protein: CASRRIGDTEAFF. This chain joins TRBV4-1 and TRBJ1-1; D call uncertain. V was cut by 6 bases and J by 3 bases, with 11 bases left in between. The V gene's germline CDR1 is MGHRA and CDR2 YSYEKL. This CDR3 has 13 residues.

This clonotype was detected many times. V gene TRBV10-3 combines with J gene TRBJ1-6; 7 bases fit TRBD1. Germline-derived CDR1 and CDR2 are ENHRY and SYGVKD. The V and J ends lost 4 bases and 6 bases, in that order; junction bases with no gene match: 15. The CDR3 totals 18 residues. Here the CDR3 DNA reads TGTGCCATCAGTGGGACAGGTACCAAACTCGGCAGTAATTCACCCCTCCACTTT. It translates to CAISGTGTKLGSNSPLHF.

This clonotype was observed many times. This rearrangement joins TRBV20-1 to TRBJ2-4; 13 bases are a match to TRBD2. This CDR3 spans 18 amino acids. V lost 5 bases to trimming and J lost 1 base; unmatched junction nucleotides: 11. CDR1 is DFQATT, CDR2 SNEGSKA, per germline (reference sequence). CDR3 amino acids: CSALLGTSGAWAKNIQYF. The CDR3 nucleotides are TGCAGTGCTCTGCTGGGGACTAGCGGGGCCTGGGCCAAAAACATTCAGTACTTC.

Ten or more counts support this clonotype. The junction departs from germline at one end; a sequencing error may be responsible. The V gene is TRBV10-3, the J gene TRBJ2-7; no definite D call. Per germline, CDR1 ENHRY and CDR2 SYGVKD. This CDR3 is 14 amino acids long. This CDR3 reads CATSLDAAIYEQYF. The CDR3 DNA reads as TGTGCCACCAGTTTGGACGCGGCGATCTACGAGCAGTACTTC.

This clonotype came up a few times. This may come from a read error, since a much larger clone is one base off. V usage is TRBV20-1 and J usage is TRBJ1-1, with D maybe TRBD1 (5 bases). Germline CDR1 reads DFQATT; CDR2 reads SNEGSKA (reference sequence). Trimming took off 7 bases at V and 0 bases at J, with 12 bases between the two ends. The CDR3 consists of 13 residues. CDR3 loop: CSDPGTVNTEAFF. CDR3 DNA: TGCAGTGATCCGGGGACTGTGAACACTGAAGCTTTCTTT.

This clonotype was seen repeatedly, ten times or more. This rearrangement joins TRBV20-1 to TRBJ1-6, with D unresolved. Germline V CDR1 and CDR2: DFQATT, SNEGSKA (reference sequence). Trimming left V 1 base short and J 7 bases short, with 8 bases between. CDR3 size: 13 residues. The CDR3 here is CSARGLMNSPLHF. The CDR3 DNA follows: TGCAGTGCTAGAGGCCTGATGAATTCACCCCTCCACTTT.

In this sample, this clonotype turned up many times. The CDR3 loop reads CASSLVGGPNTEAFF. CDR3 bases: TGCGCCAGCAGCTTGGTGGGCGGCCCGAACACTGAAGCTTTCTTT. The V call is TRBV5-1, the J call TRBJ1-1; D gene uncertain. This CDR3 has 15 amino acids. Trimming removed 0 bases at V and 1 base at J, with 10 bases between. From germline, CDR1 is SGHRS and CDR2 YFSETQ.

There are many counts of this clonotype. This chain connects TRBV5-1 to TRBJ1-1; TRBD1 agrees at 7 bases. V gave up 0 bases and J gave up 1 base; unmatched junction bases: 3. CDR3 size: 15 residues. The V gene's germline CDR1 is SGHRS and CDR2 YFSETQ. CDR3 region: CASSLVGTENTEAFF. The CDR3 DNA reads TGCGCCAGCAGCTTGGTCGGGACAGAGAACACTGAAGCTTTCTTT.

This clonotype was observed at least ten times. CDR3 nucleotide sequence: TGCGCCAGCAGCACCGGGGGGGTATTGAGGTACGAGCAGTACTTC. It is translated as CASSTGGVLRYEQYF. This chain uses TRBV5-1 with TRBJ2-7; 8 bases align to TRBD2. CDR3 length: 15 amino acids. CDR1 SGHRS and CDR2 YFSETQ come from the germline V gene. The V segment lost 4 bases and the J segment 4 bases; nucleotides outside the gene matches: 10.

This clonotype was detected many times. V gene TRBV12-3 or TRBV12-4 combines with J gene TRBJ2-3, with no clear D. This CDR3 is 13 amino acids long. Trimming removed 6 bases at V and 4 bases at J, with 11 bases between. The DNA of the CDR3 is TGTGCCAGCAGCCCAGACTGGTCAGATACGCAGTATTTT. Translating gives CASSPDWSDTQYF.

This clonotype occurred many times. The chain combines TRBV12-3 or TRBV12-4 with TRBJ1-6, with a tentative D call TRBD1 (6 bases). Trimming removed 6 bases from V and 7 bases from J, with 13 bases in between. The CDR3 extends over 14 amino acids. CDR3 sequence: CASSSQGWNSPLHF. CDR3 sequence (DNA): TGTGCCAGCAGCTCACAGGGTTGGAATTCACCCCTCCACTTT.

This clonotype was counted many times. This chain links TRBV11-2 with TRBJ2-1; 8 bases agree with TRBD2. This CDR3 region has 15 residues. J lost 4 bases, V lost 6 bases, and 8 bases had no gene match. Germline V CDR1 and CDR2: SGHAT, FQNNGV. The CDR3 DNA follows: TGTGCCAGCAGACCTATAGCGGGGCGATACAATGAGCAGTTCTTC. It translates to CASRPIAGRYNEQFF. The full variable domain, rest sourced from reference TRBV11-2 and TRBJ2-1, is EAGVAQSPRYKIIEKRQSVAFWCNPISGHATLYWYQQILGQGPKLLIQFQNNGVVDDSQLPKDRFSAERLKGVDSTLKIQPAKLEDSAVYLCASRPIAGRYNEQFFGPGTRLTVL.

This clonotype was detected ten times or more. V is TRBV20-1 and J is TRBJ2-1; 14 bases agree with TRBD2. Germline-derived CDR1 and CDR2 are DFQATT and SNEGSKA (reference sequence). V trimming: 6 bases; J trimming: 6 bases; junction bases outside the gene matches: 7. CDR3 size: 15 residues. The chain's CDR3 is CSAQGLAGAINEQFF. Written as DNA, the CDR3 is TGCAGTGCACAGGGACTAGCGGGGGCCATCAATGAGCAGTTCTTC.

This clonotype came up many times. The J gene is TRBJ1-4, the V gene TRBV7-2; D gene uncertain. The germline V gene has CDR1 SGHTA and CDR2 FQGNSA. The length of the CDR3 is 11 residues. V gave up 6 bases and J gave up 8 bases, with 7 bases separating them. The CDR3 region has the DNA TGTGCCAGCAGTCCGGGGGAAAAACTGTTTTTT. Translated: CASSPGEKLFF.

This clonotype was seen ten or more times. This sequence joins TRBV29-1 and TRBJ2-5, with D unresolved. In germline, CDR1 is SQVTM, CDR2 ANQGSEA. The CDR3 runs 11 residues. V lost 0 bases, J lost 4 bases, and 3 bases lay in between. CDR3 coding DNA: TGCAGCGTTGAAGATCTAGAGACCCAGTACTTC. It specifies CSVEDLETQYF. The whole variable domain, filled in from reference TRBV29-1 and TRBJ2-5, reads SAVISQKPSRDICQRGTSLTIQCQVDSQVTMMFWYRQQPGQSLTLIATANQGSEATYESGFVIDKFPISRPNLTFSTLTVSNMSPEDSSIYLCSVEDLETQYFGPGTRLLVL.

The J gene is TRBJ2-7, the V gene TRBV3-1; possible D gene TRBD1, 6 bases. V dropped 0 bases and J dropped 3 bases, with 12 bases sitting between them. CDR3 size: 15 residues. Germline CDR1 is LGHDT and CDR2 is YNNKEL (reference sequence). CDR3 protein: CASSQEGRGGYEQYF. CDR3 coding DNA: TGTGCCAGCAGCCAAGAAGGCAGGGGCGGCTACGAGCAGTACTTC.

In this sample, this clonotype turned up many times. This chain joins TRBV5-1 and TRBJ2-7, with 9 nucleotides matching TRBD1. Germline-derived CDR1 and CDR2 are SGHRS and YFSETQ. This CDR3 is 13 amino acids long. Germline trimming cut 4 bases from V and 1 base from J; bases unmatched to any gene: 0. The CDR3 is CASSGTGSYEQYF. The CDR3 DNA reads TGCGCCAGCAGCGGGACAGGGTCCTACGAGCAGTACTTC.

This clonotype occurred a few times. The chain recombines TRBV18 with TRBJ2-5, with 7 positions matching TRBD1. Germline V gene data show CDR1 as KGHSH and CDR2 as LQKENI. The CDR3 sequence is 15 residues long. Trimming took 4 bases from V and 0 from J; bases not matched to a gene: 5. The CDR3 spells CASSRPGTDQETQYF. CDR3 DNA: TGTGCCAGCTCACGTCCCGGGACAGACCAAGAGACCCAGTACTTC. The full variable domain, rest sourced from reference TRBV18 and TRBJ2-5, is NAGVMQNPRHLVRRRGQEARLRCSPMKGHSHVYWYRQLPEEGLKFMVYLQKENIIDESGMPKERFSAEFPKEGPSILRIQQVVRGDSAAYFCASSRPGTDQETQYFGPGTRLLVL.

The table lists this clonotype with a few counts. This may arise from a read error, as a much more abundant clone is one base away. The genes are TRBV5-1 and TRBJ2-4; D possibly uses TRBD1 or TRBD2 (5 bases each). The V gene lost 0 bases and the J gene lost 10 bases, with 20 bases spanning the gap. Germline CDR1 SGHRS, CDR2 YFSETQ. This CDR3 spans 16 amino acids. The CDR3 here is CASSLVGTPDLKIQYF. The CDR3 bases are TGCGCCAGCAGCTTGGTGGGGACGCCGGACCTAAAAATTCAGTACTTC.

This clonotype was recorded many times. The V and J genes are TRBV20-1 and TRBJ2-2, with 8 bases fitting TRBD2. The germline V gene encodes CDR1 DFQATT and CDR2 SNEGSKA (reference sequence). V trimming: 4 bases; J trimming: 8 bases; junction bases outside the gene matches: 9. CDR3 length: 14 amino acids. For the CDR3, the DNA is TGCAGTGCTACCAAGAGACTAGCGTATGGGGAGCTGTTTTTT. Translation gives CSATKRLAYGELFF.

This clonotype was seen only a few times. The junction departs from germline at one end; a sequencing error may be responsible. The J gene is TRBJ2-4, the V gene TRBV20-1, with D possibly being TRBD1 or TRBD2 (6 bases each). Per the germline V gene, CDR1 is DFQATT and CDR2 is SNEGSKA (reference sequence). There are 12 residues in the CDR3. CDR3 sequence (DNA): TGCAGTGCTGAGGGGGGAAAAAAAATTCAGTACTTC. Residues: CSAEGGKKIQYF.

This clonotype came up many times. The gene calls are TRBV20-1 and TRBJ1-5, with D unresolved. Germline lookup yields CDR1 DFQATT and CDR2 SNEGSKA (reference sequence). This CDR3 has 14 amino acids. V was pared by 3 bases and J by 2 bases, with 11 bases between. The CDR3 DNA follows: TGCAGTGCTAGGGGTTTGGAAGGCAATCAGCCCCAGCATTTT. Its translation: CSARGLEGNQPQHF.